This T cell receptor beta chain emerged from a study of cytomegalovirus exposure and HLA in healthy donors. The PCR ran on 60 Vbeta and 13 Jbeta primers. Profiled with immunoSEQ multiplex PCR; TCRdb holds only in-frame clones, not every one. Here the sample spans tens of thousands of clones, more than 60% being singletons. This clone was found once. As yet, its antigen is unknown. Regarding the study as a whole: Immune exposure information available was restricted to CMV serostatus. Analyses of presence/absence relied on an assumption of roughly uniform sequencing depth across donors. A later analysis, which compared TCR beta chains of equal frequency, found the HLA-associated ones more clonally expanded.

Specimen: PBMCs. The TCR comes from a woman between 25 and 40 years old in good health and CMV-seronegative.

CDR3 loop: CASSSGTSGTSNEQFF. CDR3 bases: TGTGCCAGCAGCTCCGGGACTAGCGGGACGAGCAATGAGCAGTTCTTC. The rearrangement uses TRBV5-4 and TRBJ2-1; 13 bases fit TRBD2. From germline, CDR1 is SGHNT and CDR2 YYREEE (reference sequence). Trimming at V came to 3 bases and at J to 6 bases, leaving 6 bases not matched to a gene. This CDR3 region has 16 residues.